These 32 T cell receptor beta chains were all obtained from the same sample, sequenced in a study of blood T cell repertoires in COVID-19. TCRdb keeps only in-frame clones here, not all; method: immunoSEQ multiplex PCR. The data contain about 170,000 clones, 92% of them singletons. Sequenced input: peripheral blood. These receptors originate from a man aged 30 to 45 with COVID-19, enrolled during active disease.

The J gene is TRBJ2-5, the V gene TRBV28, with 9 nucleotides matching TRBD2. Germline V gene data show CDR1 as MDHEN and CDR2 as SYDVKM. The CDR3 is made up of 15 amino acids. After removal of 5 bases from V and 1 base from J, the junction contained 5 bases not matched to a gene. CDR3 bases: TGTGCCAGCAGTCTTCCACTAGCGGGCCAAGAGACCCAGTACTTC. Residues: CASSLPLAGQETQYF.

The chain has TRBV13 and TRBJ2-1, with 13 bases aligning to TRBD2. With 4 bases clipped from V and 9 bases from J, the junction kept 6 bases outside the gene matches. CDR1 is PRHDT and CDR2 is FYEKMQ in the germline V gene (reference sequence). This CDR3 contains 15 residues. The CDR3 is CASSYGLAGVGEQFF. The DNA for the CDR3 is TGTGCCAGCAGCTACGGACTAGCGGGAGTGGGTGAGCAGTTCTTC.

This clone was counted once. J is TRBJ1-5 and V is TRBV19; D is perhaps TRBD1 (6 bases). This CDR3 comprises 15 residues. Germline V gene sequence: CDR1 LNHDA, CDR2 SQIVND (reference sequence). V lost 3 bases and J lost 4, with 13 bases in between. CDR3 in DNA: TGTGCCAGTAGTATTGATTGGCAGGGGAATCAGCCCCAGCATTTT. This sequence encodes CASSIDWQGNQPQHF.

V usage is TRBV7-2 and J usage is TRBJ1-2, with 9 bases matching TRBD1. V shed 2 bases, J shed 3 bases, and the junction held 10 bases outside the gene matches. Germline V gives CDR1 SGHTA, CDR2 FQGNSA. The CDR3 spans 17 residues. CDR3 sequence reads: CASSLRTGTGRHYGYTF. CDR3 in DNA: TGTGCCAGCAGCTTAAGAACGGGGACAGGGAGGCACTATGGCTACACCTTC.

J is TRBJ2-1 and V is TRBV27; D remains unclear. This CDR3 region has 14 residues. Germline V CDR1 and CDR2: MNHEY, SMNVEV (reference sequence). Trimming stripped 4 bases from V and 8 bases from J, with 15 bases between. The CDR3 bases are TGTGCCAGCAGTTCCCTAGATTCCAAGGATGAGCAGTTCTTC. Its translation: CASSSLDSKDEQFF.

The rearrangement uses TRBV19 and TRBJ2-7, with 14 bases aligning to TRBD2. Germline CDR1 is LNHDA and CDR2 is SQIVND (reference sequence). CDR3 size: 16 residues. The junction had 7 bases not matched to a gene; V was cut back by 4 bases and J by 5 bases. CDR3 amino acids: CASSTGLAGARNEQYF. CDR3 nucleotide sequence: TGTGCCAGTAGTACGGGACTAGCGGGGGCCCGCAACGAGCAGTACTTC. Filled out from reference TRBV19 and TRBJ2-7, the complete variable domain reads DGGITQSPKYLFRKEGQNVTLSCEQNLNHDAMYWYRQDPGQGLRLIYYSQIVNDFQKGDIAEGYSVSREKKESFPLTVTSAQKNPTAFYLCASSTGLAGARNEQYFGPGTRLTVT.

This chain connects TRBV4-1 to TRBJ1-1, with 9 bases fitting TRBD1. CDR3 size: 15 residues. V gave up 5 bases and J gave up 7 bases; unmatched junction bases: 11. Germline CDR1 and CDR2: MGHRA and YSYEKL. CDR3 in DNA: TGCGCCAGCAGCTCGCACCGGGACAGGGATTATGAAGCTTTCTTT. Protein: CASSSHRDRDYEAFF.

V is TRBV5-4 and J is TRBJ2-1; the match to TRBD1 covers 8 bases. Trimming at V came to 3 bases and at J to 2 bases, leaving 4 bases not matched to a gene. Germline CDR1 reads SGHNT; CDR2 reads YYREEE (reference sequence). The CDR3 is 15 residues long. Written as DNA, the CDR3 is TGTGCCAGCAGCTCCCGGACAGGGCCCTACAATGAGCAGTTCTTC. Protein product: CASSSRTGPYNEQFF.

The chain uses TRBV7-2 and TRBJ1-4; TRBD1 agrees at 12 bases. Germline V CDR1 and CDR2: SGHTA, FQGNSA. This CDR3 has 15 residues. Trimming removed 5 bases from V and 7 bases from J; junction bases left unmatched: 5. The CDR3 spells CASSIPGQGAEKLFF. CDR3 DNA: TGTGCCAGCAGCATCCCGGGACAGGGGGCTGAAAAACTGTTTTTT.

V usage is TRBV7-8 and J usage is TRBJ1-3, with TRBD1 matching over 7 bases. J was trimmed by 0 bases and V by 3 bases; bases with no gene match: 5. From germline, CDR1 is SGHVS and CDR2 FQNEAQ. This CDR3 comprises 16 residues. This chain's CDR3 is CASSFDRAVSGNTIYF. The CDR3 DNA reads TGTGCCAGCAGCTTCGACAGGGCCGTCTCTGGAAACACCATATATTTT.

This chain connects TRBV25-1 to TRBJ2-2; a possible D gene is TRBD1 (5 bases). The V gene lost 7 bases and the J gene lost 3 bases, with 12 bases spanning the gap. There are 14 residues in the CDR3. The V gene's germline CDR1 is MGHDK and CDR2 SYGVNS. As DNA, the CDR3 is TGTGCCAGCACCGCGGCAGGGTACACCGGGGAGCTGTTTTTT. Amino acids: CASTAAGYTGELFF.

The chain recombines TRBV3-1 (or the pseudogene TRBV3-2) with TRBJ2-5, with 8 positions matching TRBD2. Germline CDR1 is LGHDT and CDR2 is YNNKEL (reference sequence). This CDR3 contains 16 residues. The ends lost 4 bases at V and 5 bases at J; junction bases unmatched: 12. CDR3 residues: CASSPSRSGGTETQYF. CDR3 in DNA: TGTGCCAGCAGCCCTTCTCGGTCGGGGGGGACGGAGACCCAGTACTTC.

The chain couples TRBV7-2 to TRBJ2-7; D perhaps matches TRBD1 (5 bases). CDR1 SGHTA and CDR2 FQGNSA come from the germline V gene. Trimming stripped 4 bases from V and 4 bases from J, with 23 bases between. The CDR3 extends over 17 amino acids. CDR3 coding DNA: TGTGCCAGCAGCTCTCCTGATTACCCAGGGTACGATTACGAGCAGTACTTC. Translated, it gives CASSSPDYPGYDYEQYF.

The sample holds one count of this clone. The chain links TRBV18 to TRBJ2-1, with D unclear. CDR3 length: 12 residues. Trimming cost V 2 bases and J 7 bases, with 6 bases left between them. CDR1 KGHSH and CDR2 LQKENI come from the germline V gene. Here the CDR3 reads CASSPTLNEQFF. CDR3 sequence (DNA): TGTGCCAGCTCACCAACTCTTAATGAGCAGTTCTTC.

This clone was counted a single time. The chain links TRBV20-1 to TRBJ1-5, with 10 bases matching TRBD1. J lost 3 bases, V lost 5 bases, and 7 bases had no gene match. The CDR3 length is 15 residues. In germline, CDR1 is DFQATT, CDR2 SNEGSKA (reference sequence). This CDR3 reads CSAGGGQGNNQPQHF. For the CDR3, the DNA is TGCAGTGCTGGTGGGGGACAGGGGAACAATCAGCCCCAGCATTTT.

This rearrangement joins TRBV7-3 to TRBJ2-2, with 12 bases identical to TRBD2. The CDR3 has 15 amino acids. Germline CDR1 is SGHTA and CDR2 is FQGTGA. V shed 5 bases and J 5 bases; nucleotides not matched to a gene: 3. The chain's CDR3 is CASSKGLAGTGELFF. The CDR3 nucleotides are TGTGCCAGCAGCAAAGGACTAGCGGGGACCGGGGAGCTGTTTTTT.

The V and J genes are TRBV5-4 and TRBJ1-2; TRBD1 agrees at 7 bases. Germline V gene data show CDR1 as SGHNT and CDR2 as YYREEE (reference sequence). The CDR3 runs 14 residues. The ends lost 0 bases at V and 4 bases at J; junction bases unmatched: 3. The CDR3 here is CASSLEGGGYGYTF. CDR3 DNA: TGTGCCAGCAGCTTGGAAGGGGGCGGCTATGGCTACACCTTC.

The V and J genes are TRBV28 and TRBJ2-7, with 8 nucleotides matching TRBD2. Germline trimming cut 1 base from V and 3 bases from J; bases unmatched to any gene: 5. CDR3 size: 15 residues. The germline V gene encodes CDR1 MDHEN and CDR2 SYDVKM. The CDR3 region has the DNA TGTGCCAGCAGTTTATCCGGGGGGGCGATCTACGAGCAGTACTTC. Translated: CASSLSGGAIYEQYF.

The chain has TRBV7-3 and TRBJ2-1, with 8 positions matching TRBD2. CDR3 length: 15 residues. Unmatched junction bases numbered 4, after V lost 4 bases and J lost 2 bases. Looked up from germline, CDR1 is SGHTA and CDR2 is FQGTGA. The CDR3 here is CASSSTSGAYNEQFF. The CDR3 region has the DNA TGTGCCAGCAGCTCAACTAGCGGCGCCTACAATGAGCAGTTCTTC.

The CDR3 sequence: CASSSGTVGTEAFF. CDR3 in DNA: TGTGCCAGCAGCTCCGGGACAGTGGGTACTGAAGCTTTCTTT. The genes are TRBV7-9 and TRBJ1-1, with 7 bases aligning to TRBD1. CDR3 length: 14 amino acids. Germline-derived CDR1 and CDR2 are SEHNR and FQNEAQ (reference sequence). Losses at the gene ends were 4 bases for V and 5 bases for J; bases not matched to a gene: 7. The full variable domain, in which reference TRBV7-9 and TRBJ1-1 provide the parts outside the CDR3, is DTGVSQNPRHKITKRGQNVTFRCDPISEHNRLYWYRQTLGQGPEFLTYFQNEAQLEKSRLLSDRFSAERPKGSFSTLEIQRTEQGDSAMYLCASSSGTVGTEAFFGQGTRLTVV.

The V call is TRBV28, the J call TRBJ2-1; D unclear. V dropped 1 base and J dropped 8 bases, with 9 bases sitting between them. CDR1 and CDR2 (germline): MDHEN, SYDVKM. The CDR3 has 13 amino acids. CDR3 DNA sequence: TGTGCCAGCAGTTTATCAGACGGGTATGAGCAGTTCTTC. The encoded protein is CASSLSDGYEQFF.

The chain uses TRBV7-3 and TRBJ2-1; TRBD1 agrees at 11 bases. The CDR3 runs to 16 residues. V lost 1 base and J lost 10; bases outside the gene matches: 9. Germline V gene data show CDR1 as SGHTA and CDR2 as FQGTGA. Written as DNA, the CDR3 is TGTGCCAGCAGCTTAATCCCGGGACAGGGGGTTGAGGAGCAGTTCTTC. Its translation is CASSLIPGQGVEEQFF.

This clone was recorded only once. The chain uses TRBV7-9 and TRBJ2-7; D perhaps matches TRBD2 (5 bases). The CDR3 covers 13 residues. V lost 8 bases, J lost 4 bases, and 15 bases lay in between. Germline V gives CDR1 SEHNR, CDR2 FQNEAQ (reference sequence). In DNA, the CDR3 is TGTGCCAGCGAATGGGGAACGGGGTACGAGCAGTACTTC. This gives the protein CASEWGTGYEQYF.

The V and J genes are TRBV6-6 and TRBJ2-7; 8 positions match TRBD1. Unmatched junction bases numbered 7, after V lost 0 bases and J lost 6 bases. The V gene's germline CDR1 is MNHNY and CDR2 SVGAGI (reference sequence). This CDR3 is built from 15 residues. The CDR3 region is CASSYSPGQGLEQYF. CDR3 DNA sequence: TGTGCCAGCAGTTACTCCCCCGGACAGGGCCTCGAGCAGTACTTC.

V usage is TRBV29-1 and J usage is TRBJ2-5, with TRBD2 matching over 7 bases. Germline CDR1 reads SQVTM; CDR2 reads ANQGSEA. V gave up 3 bases and J gave up 5 bases; unmatched junction bases: 6. The length of the CDR3 is 13 residues. CDR3 amino acids: CSVDRGGLETQYF. The DNA for the CDR3 is TGCAGCGTTGATCGGGGAGGGTTGGAGACCCAGTACTTC.

J is TRBJ1-3 and V is TRBV6-5; D possibly corresponds to TRBD1 (5 bases). V was pared by 0 bases and J by 0 bases, with 9 bases between. The CDR3 consists of 16 residues. CDR1 and CDR2 (germline): MNHEY, SVGAGI. The CDR3 reads CASSYSRGGSGNTIYF. The CDR3 region has the DNA TGTGCCAGCAGTTACTCAAGGGGAGGCTCTGGAAACACCATATATTTT.

The chain joins TRBV10-1 to TRBJ1-1; the D gene is possibly TRBD1 (5 bases). V dropped 6 bases and J dropped 4 bases, with 15 bases sitting between them. The CDR3 runs 14 residues. CDR1 is WNHNN and CDR2 is SYGVQD in the germline V gene (reference sequence). CDR3 loop: CASRVDSLGTEAFF. The CDR3 bases are TGCGCCAGCAGGGTAGACAGCCTGGGCACTGAAGCTTTCTTT.

CDR3 DNA: TGTGCCAGCAGCCTGGGGGGAACAGATACGCAGTATTTT. Protein sequence: CASSLGGTDTQYF. The chain combines TRBV9 with TRBJ2-3; possibly TRBD2 for D (6 bases). With 4 bases removed from V and 3 bases from J, the gap between germline ends came to 9 bases. Germline V gene lookup returns CDR1 SGDLS and CDR2 YYNGEE. CDR3 length: 13 residues.

The V gene is TRBV5-4, the J gene TRBJ2-4; 8 bases are a match to TRBD1. The CDR3 sequence is 17 residues long. V dropped 0 bases and J dropped 1; count of bases not matched to a gene: 6. Germline CDR1 reads SGHNT; CDR2 reads YYREEE (reference sequence). The CDR3 DNA reads TGTGCCAGCAGCTTGGGACAGGGGATCTCGGCCAAAAACATTCAGTACTTC. Translating gives CASSLGQGISAKNIQYF.

This chain connects TRBV19 to TRBJ1-1; no clear D gene. The CDR3 has 14 amino acids. Germline V CDR1 and CDR2: LNHDA, SQIVND (reference sequence). V was shortened by 3 bases and J by 3 bases, with 11 bases between the two germline ends. The CDR3 here is CASSIYGGDTEAFF. In DNA form, the CDR3 reads TGTGCCAGTAGTATCTACGGCGGGGACACTGAAGCTTTCTTT.

The V and J genes are TRBV2 and TRBJ2-3; 8 positions match TRBD2. There are 20 residues in the CDR3. Germline V gives CDR1 SNHLY, CDR2 FYNNEI. J was trimmed by 6 bases and V by 2 bases; bases with no gene match: 22. In nucleotides, the CDR3 is TGTGCCAGCAGTGAAAACTATGATCCGGGACTAGTCTTTTTACTTGATACGCAGTATTTT. Translated, it gives CASSENYDPGLVFLLDTQYF. The full variable domain, completed using reference TRBV2 and TRBJ2-3, is EPEVTQTPSHQVTQMGQEVILRCVPISNHLYFYWYRQILGQKVEFLVSFYNNEISEKSEIFDDQFSVERPDGSNFTLKIRSTKLEDSAMYFCASSENYDPGLVFLLDTQYFGPGTRLTVL.

A note on this clone: Distinct nucleotide sequences in the sample also encode this CDR3. The chain has TRBV7-3 and TRBJ2-3; D ambiguous. From germline, CDR1 is SGHTA and CDR2 FQGTGA. This CDR3 contains 12 residues. V lost 5 bases and J lost 1, with 4 bases in between. In DNA form, the CDR3 reads TGTGCCAGCAGCCCCGGCACAGATACGCAGTATTTT. Translated, it gives CASSPGTDTQYF.